This T cell receptor (beta chain) is drawn from a study of a mutant IDH1 vaccine in newly diagnosed glioma. Profiled with immunoSEQ multiplex PCR; TCRdb holds only in-frame clones, not every one. The sample holds approximately 39,000 clones, roughly 76% seen once. The CDR3 has 17 residues. V gave up 5 bases and J gave up 4 bases; unmatched junction bases: 9. CDR1 MRHNA and CDR2 SNTAGT come from the germline V gene. The time point is: week 5, during vaccination. It was 300 ug of mutant IDH1 20-mer peptide that made up each vaccine dose, given with topical imiquimod. On this clone: Its antigen is undetermined.

The V gene is TRBV6-4, the J gene TRBJ2-2; 11 bases align to TRBD2. This clonotype was obtained from a man between 45 and 60 years old with glioma. The material sequenced was PBMCs, taken from a glioma patient whose treatment included an IDH1 peptide vaccine. CDR3 DNA: TGTGCCAGCAGTCCTAGCGGGGGGCTCGATGGCACCGGGGAGCTGTTTTTT. As protein: CASSPSGGLDGTGELFF.